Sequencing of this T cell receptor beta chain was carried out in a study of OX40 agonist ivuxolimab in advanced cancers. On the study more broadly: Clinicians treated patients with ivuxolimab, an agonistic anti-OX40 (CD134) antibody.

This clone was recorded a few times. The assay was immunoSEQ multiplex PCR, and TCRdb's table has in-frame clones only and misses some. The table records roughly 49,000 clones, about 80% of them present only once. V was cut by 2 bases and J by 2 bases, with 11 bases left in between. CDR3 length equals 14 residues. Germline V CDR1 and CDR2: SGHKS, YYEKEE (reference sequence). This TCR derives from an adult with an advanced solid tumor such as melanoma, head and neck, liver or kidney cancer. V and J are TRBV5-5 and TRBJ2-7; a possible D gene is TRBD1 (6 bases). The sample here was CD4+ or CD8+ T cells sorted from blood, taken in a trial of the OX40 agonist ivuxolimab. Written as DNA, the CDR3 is TGTGCCAGCAGCTTCCGACAGGAAGCCTACGAGCAGTACTTC. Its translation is CASSFRQEAYEQYF. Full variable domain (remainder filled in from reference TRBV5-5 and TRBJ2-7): DAGVTQSPTHLIKTRGQQVTLRCSPISGHKSVSWYQQVLGQGPQFIFQYYEKEERGRGNFPDRFSARQFPNYSSELNVNALLLGDSALYLCASSFRQEAYEQYFGPGTRLTVT.